This TCR beta chain was captured in a study of early T cells in non-severe SARS-CoV-2 infection. Study context: Bulk RNA taken from unsorted whole blood was sequenced, leaving chains unpaired.

This clonotype has at least ten counts. Its target is unknown. Unique molecular identifiers tagged individual cDNA molecules. TCRdb reprocessed the 5' RACE reads via MiXCR and lists one record per CDR3 protein. The table records 30,000 to 45,000 distinct CDR3 sequences, around 3.9% of them present only once. General study results and limits: VDJdb matching, biased toward anti-spike CD8 responses, missed private and CD4 specificities.

Trimming removed 2 bases at V and 0 bases at J, with 12 bases between. CDR1 is SGHDN, CDR2 FVKESK, per germline. This CDR3 has 16 residues. The chain combines TRBV14 with TRBJ2-3; D gene ambiguous. Sequencing was done on a sample of whole blood. This receptor was taken from an adult who was a healthcare worker with PCR-confirmed SARS-CoV-2 infection or an uninfected control (not recorded which). CDR3 coding DNA: TGTGCCAGCAGCCAAAGATTTCTCGCGAGCACAGATACGCAGTATTTT. It is translated as CASSQRFLASTDTQYF.